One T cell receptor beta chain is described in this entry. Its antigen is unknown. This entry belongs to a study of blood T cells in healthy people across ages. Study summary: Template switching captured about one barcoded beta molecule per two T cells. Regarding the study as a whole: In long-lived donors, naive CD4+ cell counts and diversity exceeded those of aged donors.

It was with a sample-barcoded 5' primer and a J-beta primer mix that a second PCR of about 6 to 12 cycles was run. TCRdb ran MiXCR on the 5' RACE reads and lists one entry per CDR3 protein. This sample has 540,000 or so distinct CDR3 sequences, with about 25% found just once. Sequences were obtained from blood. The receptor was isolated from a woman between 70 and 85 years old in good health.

CDR3 amino acids: CSASLPVGEQYF. DNA for the CDR3: TGCAGTGCTAGCTTGCCGGTGGGGGAGCAGTACTTC. The chain employs TRBV20-1 and TRBJ2-1; D is unclear. Matching the DNA end better, TRBJ2-7 makes the J call doubtful. CDR1 and CDR2 (germline): DFQATT, SNEGSKA (reference sequence). CDR3 length: 12 residues.